This T cell receptor beta chain was identified during a study of blood T cell repertoires in COVID-19. Study context: The United States, Italy and Spain provided the acute and convalescent COVID-19 samples.

The CDR3 sequence is 16 residues long. Trimming removed 5 bases at V and 4 bases at J, with 18 bases between. In germline, CDR1 is SQVTM, CDR2 ANQGSEA. Assay: immunoSEQ multiplex PCR; the TCRdb copy retains only in-frame clones and omits some. Among around 200,000 clones, over 75% were seen once, and the ten largest hold about 0.8%. Participants had their cohort set by participant-reported clinical history. Cohort 3 recovered donors had two negative PCRs, clearance, or symptom resolution. The TCR comes from a woman aged 18-29 years who had recovered from COVID-19. V and J are TRBV29-1 and TRBJ2-6, with D perhaps TRBD1 (5 bases). Material: PBMCs or T cells enriched from blood (not recorded which). The CDR3 coding sequence is TGCAGCGTTCAGAACGTAGGGGTATCCGGGGCCAACGTCCTGACTTTC. Translating gives CSVQNVGVSGANVLTF.